This TCR beta chain was captured in a study of regulatory T cells in long-lasting Graves disease. General study findings and limits: Favoring TRBV28, TRBJ1-2 and TRBJ2-5 was a feature seen in persistent disease. Accuracy could have been hurt by small sample size.

Building of the TCR beta libraries involved iRepertoire HTBI primers and Arm-PCR of CDR3 regions. From the multiplex PCR reads, TCRdb called clonotypes with MiXCR, one entry per CDR3 protein. The sample lists roughly 400,000 distinct CDR3 sequences, over 14% occurring once. Time point described: newly diagnosed GD, antithyroid drugs for less than 3 months. Following extraction of RNA from PBMCs, that RNA was used to make the TCR library. Recruitment took place at an endocrinology department in Xi'an, China. V was clipped by 6 bases and J by 1 base, with 18 bases between them. The CDR3 spans 15 residues. The germline gives CDR1 DFQATT, CDR2 SNEGSKA (reference sequence). To note about this clonotype: Its antigen is not known.

This sample was also put to use in a study of T cells in Graves' hyperthyroidism and ophthalmopathy. That investigation notes: The primer set for the first-round RT-PCR of the TCR CDR3 was HTBI.

Sequencing was performed on peripheral blood mononuclear cells (PBMCs), taken at new diagnosis, from a patient treated with antithyroid drugs. This sequence was found in a middle-aged woman with Graves disease. The chain carries TRBV20-1 and TRBJ1-1, with a weak D call TRBD1 (5 bases). CDR3 in DNA: TGCAGTGCCCCAAAACAGGCCCTTTCGAACACTGAAGCTTTCTTT. Residues: CSAPKQALSNTEAFF.